The next 14 T cell receptor beta chains were all read from a single sample in a study of blood T cell repertoires in COVID-19. Sequencing used immunoSEQ multiplex PCR; TCRdb keeps in-frame clones, though not all of them. The sample has approximately 240,000 clones; 87% are singletons. Input material: PBMCs or T cells enriched from blood (not recorded which). Every receptor here comes from a woman aged 25 to 45 with acute COVID-19.

This sequence joins TRBV7-2 and TRBJ2-7, with 11 bases lining up with TRBD2. Trimming took 6 bases from V and 0 from J; bases not matched to a gene: 13. The germline gives CDR1 SGHTA, CDR2 FQGNSA. This CDR3 spans 18 amino acids. The CDR3 DNA sequence: TGTGCCAGCAGTTTGATTACTAGCGGGAGAACAATCTCCTACGAGCAGTACTTC. Translating gives CASSLITSGRTISYEQYF.

The chain recombines TRBV5-1 with TRBJ2-7; 7 bases map to TRBD1. The CDR3 is made up of 16 amino acids. V dropped 1 base and J dropped 4; count of bases not matched to a gene: 11. Germline V gene lookup returns CDR1 SGHRS and CDR2 YFSETQ. The CDR3 bases are TGCGCCAGCAGCTTGCTCCCGATGACAGGGTCTTACGAGCAGTACTTC. This encodes CASSLLPMTGSYEQYF.

The chain couples TRBV30 to TRBJ1-6; perhaps TRBD1 as D (5 bases). This CDR3 is built from 15 residues. Germline CDR1 reads GTSNPN; CDR2 reads SVGIG (reference sequence). The V end was cut by 5 bases, the J end by 3 bases, with 14 bases between. The CDR3 bases are TGTGCCTGGTGTTCTCGGGGGATCTATAATTCACCCCTCCACTTT. This encodes CAWCSRGIYNSPLHF.

V usage is TRBV5-8 and J usage is TRBJ1-3; D perhaps matches TRBD1 (5 bases). V shed 0 bases and J shed 4 bases, with 11 bases lying between them. CDR1 is SGHTS, CDR2 YDEGEE, per germline. The CDR3 length is 15 residues. CDR3 sequence: CASSLDQGRGNTIYF. Written as DNA, the CDR3 is TGTGCCAGCAGCTTGGATCAGGGTCGAGGAAACACCATATATTTT.

The rearrangement joins TRBV3-1 (or the pseudogene TRBV3-2) to TRBJ2-4; no clear D gene. V dropped 0 bases and J dropped 6 bases, with 3 bases sitting between them. The germline CDR1 and CDR2 sequences are LGHDT and YNNKEL (reference sequence). The CDR3 spans 12 residues. The CDR3 is CASSQERNIQYF. In DNA, the CDR3 is TGTGCCAGCAGCCAAGAGAGAAACATTCAGTACTTC.

The V and J genes are TRBV9 and TRBJ1-2, with 9 bases that match TRBD1. Losses at the gene ends were 1 base for V and 4 bases for J; bases not matched to a gene: 8. Germline V gives CDR1 SGDLS, CDR2 YYNGEE. The CDR3 extends over 16 amino acids. The CDR3 reads CASSVWDREPAYGYTF. The CDR3 coding sequence is TGTGCCAGCAGCGTATGGGACAGGGAACCCGCCTATGGCTACACCTTC. The full variable domain, rest sourced from reference TRBV9 and TRBJ1-2, is DSGVTQTPKHLITATGQRVTLRCSPRSGDLSVYWYQQSLDQGLQFLIQYYNGEERAKGNILERFSAQQFPDLHSELNLSSLELGDSALYFCASSVWDREPAYGYTFGSGTRLTVV.

V and J are TRBV7-8 and TRBJ2-1; D gene uncertain. This CDR3 is built from 12 residues. The V gene lost 5 bases and the J gene lost 8 bases, with 10 bases spanning the gap. Germline V gene data show CDR1 as SGHVS and CDR2 as FQNEAQ. CDR3 sequence (DNA): TGTGCCAGCAGCCTCCCAAATGATGAGCAGTTCTTC. Protein product: CASSLPNDEQFF.

V usage is TRBV6-6 and J usage is TRBJ1-4, with D unclear. The CDR3 loop spans 15 amino acids. V was shortened by 4 bases and J by 7 bases, with 16 bases between the two germline ends. The V gene's germline CDR1 is MNHNY and CDR2 SVGAGI (reference sequence). The CDR3 is CASSSSPLGGEKLFF. CDR3 DNA sequence: TGTGCCAGCAGTTCCTCCCCCCTCGGCGGTGAAAAACTGTTTTTT.

The chain is built from TRBV2 and TRBJ2-3; 7 bases line up with TRBD2. Germline CDR1 reads SNHLY; CDR2 reads FYNNEI. The J segment lost 1 base and the V segment lost 6 bases, leaving 1 base of the junction unmatched. CDR3 length: 13 residues. Here the CDR3 reads CASRAGGTDTQYF. CDR3 in DNA: TGTGCCAGCAGGGCGGGGGGCACAGATACGCAGTATTTT. The variable domain in full, with the rest retrieved from reference TRBV2 and TRBJ2-3, is EPEVTQTPSHQVTQMGQEVILRCVPISNHLYFYWYRQILGQKVEFLVSFYNNEISEKSEIFDDQFSVERPDGSNFTLKIRSTKLEDSAMYFCASRAGGTDTQYFGPGTRLTVL.

This clone occurred many times. This chain uses TRBV28 with TRBJ1-4; a possible D gene is TRBD1 (6 bases). Looked up from germline, CDR1 is MDHEN and CDR2 is SYDVKM. The CDR3 has 16 amino acids. Trimming removed 3 bases from V and 5 bases from J, with 16 bases in between. The DNA of the CDR3 is TGTGCCAGCAGTTTGGTAGCCACAGGGTCCAATGAAAAACTGTTTTTT. As protein: CASSLVATGSNEKLFF.

This chain links TRBV5-1 with TRBJ1-1; no reliable D call. CDR3 length: 12 residues. V lost 7 bases and J lost 3, with 10 bases in between. Germline-derived CDR1 and CDR2 are SGHRS and YFSETQ. The CDR3 DNA follows: TGCGCCAGCTCCACCTTAGACACTGAAGCTTTCTTT. Protein product: CASSTLDTEAFF.

The chain couples TRBV11-2 to TRBJ1-2, with no clear D. Germline V gene lookup returns CDR1 SGHAT and CDR2 FQNNGV. V was clipped by 1 base and J by 9 bases, with 15 bases between them. The CDR3 length is 14 residues. CDR3 sequence (DNA): TGTGCCAGCAGCTTAGTCAGTGGGAGTGCCAGCTACACCTTC. Its translation: CASSLVSGSASYTF.

This chain links TRBV10-2 with TRBJ2-3, with a weak D call TRBD2 (6 bases). With 7 bases removed from V and 8 bases from J, the gap between germline ends came to 13 bases. This CDR3 is 12 amino acids long. Germline assignment: CDR1 WSHSY and CDR2 SAAADI. The CDR3 coding sequence is TGCGCCAGCACCCCGGGGGAGGCTACGCAGTATTTT. It encodes CASTPGEATQYF.

The chain employs TRBV28 and TRBJ1-1; a possible D gene is TRBD1 (5 bases). Trimming pared 4 bases from V and 0 bases from J, leaving 12 bases between. Germline lookup yields CDR1 MDHEN and CDR2 SYDVKM. This CDR3 has 15 amino acids. The CDR3 reads CASSSGRTLNTEAFF. CDR3 bases: TGTGCCAGCAGTTCCGGCCGGACACTGAACACTGAAGCTTTCTTT.